This TCR beta chain was found in a study of Graves' ophthalmopathy and Graves' hyperthyroidism. From RNA, the CDR3 regions of TCR beta chains were amplified and sequenced. Second-round multiplex PCR followed a first-round RT-PCR using HTBI primers. TCRdb redid the calling of the multiplex PCR reads with MiXCR, one entry per CDR3 protein. The sample consists of over a million distinct CDR3 sequences, about 36% of them appearing once. This clonotype was sampled from an adult man with Graves' hyperthyroidism. What was sequenced was peripheral blood or thyroid tissue (not recorded which).

The CDR3 DNA is TGTGCCATCAGTGTGGGACTCTACGAGCAGTACTTC. Amino acids: CAISVGLYEQYF. The chain recombines TRBV10-3 with TRBJ2-7; D is perhaps TRBD2 (6 bases). Germline CDR1 is ENHRY and CDR2 is SYGVKD. CDR3 length: 12 amino acids. The V and J ends lost 4 bases and 3 bases respectively, with 7 bases between them.